This entry lists 19 T cell receptor beta chains sequenced from one sample in a study of T cell responses to AZD1222 COVID-19 vaccine. Libraries were prepared by immunoSEQ multiplex PCR; TCRdb keeps only in-frame clonotypes and omits some of them. The data contain 200,000 or so clones, roughly 88% of them singletons. Sample: peripheral blood, taken on day 0 of AZD1222 vaccination. These receptors originate from an adult in good health.

In DNA form, the CDR3 reads TGTGCCAGCAGCCAACAGGGCGGGGGATATAGCTATGGCTACACCTTC. Translation gives CASSQQGGGYSYGYTF. The V and J genes are TRBV3-1 (or the pseudogene TRBV3-2) and TRBJ1-2; D may be TRBD1 (5 bases). V gave up 2 bases and J gave up 4 bases, with 17 bases separating them. The germline CDR1 and CDR2 sequences are LGHDT and YNNKEL (reference sequence). The CDR3 loop spans 16 amino acids.

This chain connects TRBV15 to TRBJ2-5; D is perhaps TRBD2 (6 bases). Germline V lookup: CDR1 LNHNV, CDR2 YYDKDF (reference sequence). The germline V and J ends were trimmed by 3 bases and 4 bases, with 12 bases remaining between them. This CDR3 spans 14 amino acids. The DNA of the CDR3 is TGTGCCACCAGCAGGACTAGATTCCGAGAGACCCAGTACTTC. The encoded protein is CATSRTRFRETQYF.

This clone was observed once. The genes are TRBV7-9 and TRBJ1-1, with D hard to call. Germline loops: CDR1 SEHNR, CDR2 FQNEAQ (reference sequence). This CDR3 spans 12 amino acids. The germline V and J ends were trimmed by 4 bases and 6 bases, with 9 bases remaining between them. The CDR3 protein is CASSSPRPEAFF. The CDR3 bases are TGTGCCAGCAGCTCGCCAAGGCCTGAAGCTTTCTTT.

The V and J genes are TRBV6-1 and TRBJ2-5; 11 nucleotides match TRBD1. The CDR3 consists of 14 residues. The germline CDR1 and CDR2 sequences are MNHNS and SASEGT. V was clipped by 1 base and J by 9 bases; unmatched bases: 4. DNA of the CDR3: TGTGCCAGCAGTGAAGGGGGACAGGGGGTGCCCCAGTACTTC. It is translated as CASSEGGQGVPQYF.

The chain recombines TRBV7-2 with TRBJ2-7, with 15 nucleotides matching TRBD2. The CDR3 loop spans 18 amino acids. V trimming: 5 bases; J trimming: 6 bases; junction bases outside the gene matches: 14. CDR1 SGHTA and CDR2 FQGNSA come from the germline V gene. The CDR3 sequence is CASSPPGLAGGLFSEQYF. CDR3 coding DNA: TGTGCCAGCAGCCCTCCTGGACTAGCGGGGGGGCTGTTCTCCGAGCAGTACTTC. The complete variable domain, with remaining parts taken from reference TRBV7-2 and TRBJ2-7, reads GAGVSQSPSNKVTEKGKDVELRCDPISGHTALYWYRQSLGQGLEFLIYFQGNSAPDKSGLPSDRFSAERTGGSVSTLTIQRTQQEDSAVYLCASSPPGLAGGLFSEQYFGPGTRLTVT.

V and J are TRBV12-3 or TRBV12-4 and TRBJ1-1; D is undetermined. V was trimmed by 2 bases and J by 6 bases, leaving 10 bases between them. This CDR3 comprises 13 residues. The CDR3 nucleotides read TGTGCCAGCAGTTTATTGGCACCGTCTGAAGCTTTCTTT. It encodes CASSLLAPSEAFF.

CDR3 residues: CASSLLTAGPKGTGELFF. CDR3 DNA sequence: TGTGCCAGCAGCTTATTGACCGCCGGTCCTAAGGGCACCGGGGAGCTGTTTTTT. V usage is TRBV7-8 and J usage is TRBJ2-2; the D is unclear. V dropped 2 bases and J dropped 4 bases, with 20 bases sitting between them. The CDR3 extends over 18 amino acids. Germline CDR1 SGHVS, CDR2 FQNEAQ.

The chain employs TRBV5-1 and TRBJ2-7; TRBD1 is a possible D gene (6 bases). CDR1 is SGHRS and CDR2 is YFSETQ in the germline V gene. V dropped 5 bases and J dropped 2 bases, with 14 bases sitting between them. The CDR3 contains 14 residues. This chain's CDR3 is CASSLQGNPYEQYF. The CDR3 region has the DNA TGCGCCAGCAGTTTACAGGGTAACCCCTACGAGCAGTACTTC.

The rearrangement uses TRBV19 and TRBJ2-7; D assignment may be TRBD1 or TRBD2 (5 bases each). Deletions cut 5 bases from V and 4 bases from J, with 18 bases between. Per the germline V gene, CDR1 is LNHDA and CDR2 is SQIVND (reference sequence). The CDR3 consists of 15 residues. CDR3 bases: TGTGCCAGTAGTGGGTACCGGGACCTCGAATACGAGCAGTACTTC. Protein product: CASSGYRDLEYEQYF.

A word on this clone: This may arise from a read error, as a much more abundant clone is one base away. The chain combines TRBV2 with TRBJ2-3; 10 bases line up with TRBD2. This CDR3 has 15 residues. The V gene's germline CDR1 is SNHLY and CDR2 FYNNEI. V shed 0 bases and J 4 bases; nucleotides not matched to a gene: 1. The CDR3 loop reads CASSEASGGADTQYF. CDR3 nucleotide sequence: TGTGCCAGCAGTGAAGCCAGCGGGGGGGCAGATACGCAGTATTTT.

The rearrangement uses TRBV7-8 and TRBJ2-3, with a tentative D call TRBD1 (6 bases). Germline V lookup: CDR1 SGHVS, CDR2 FQNEAQ. V was cut by 8 bases and J by 3 bases, with 18 bases left in between. The CDR3 sequence is 15 residues long. The CDR3 reads CASSNRQALTDTQYF. CDR3 in DNA: TGTGCCAGCTCCAACCGACAGGCATTGACAGATACGCAGTATTTT.

The V and J genes are TRBV7-8 and TRBJ2-5; no clear D gene. Germline V CDR1 and CDR2: SGHVS, FQNEAQ. This CDR3 has 15 residues. Between the trimmed V and J ends, which lost 5 bases and 5 bases, there was a span of 18 bases. Written as DNA, the CDR3 is TGTGCCAGCAGCCAGTCCCGGTTAGGACCGGAGACCCAGTACTTC. Its protein is CASSQSRLGPETQYF.

The chain carries TRBV7-9 and TRBJ2-3; 8 positions match TRBD2. This CDR3 is 14 amino acids long. Germline values: CDR1 SEHNR, CDR2 FQNEAQ (reference sequence). V shed 4 bases, J shed 4 bases, and the junction held 4 bases outside the gene matches. The CDR3 here is CASSSGLAADTQYF. The CDR3 bases are TGTGCCAGCAGCTCAGGACTAGCTGCAGATACGCAGTATTTT.

The gene calls are TRBV4-2 and TRBJ2-3, with 8 bases that match TRBD2. Trimming at V came to 4 bases and at J to 2 bases, leaving 5 bases not matched to a gene. The CDR3 totals 15 residues. Germline-derived CDR1 and CDR2 are LGHNA and YNFKEQ. For the CDR3, the DNA is TGTGCCAGCAGCCTACTAGCGGACGTCACAGATACGCAGTATTTT. Translated, it gives CASSLLADVTDTQYF.

The DNA for the CDR3 is TGTGCCAGCAGCGCCCAGTGGGGACGGGGCACAGATACGCAGTATTTT. Its protein is CASSAQWGRGTDTQYF. The chain joins TRBV11-3 to TRBJ2-3, with D perhaps being TRBD1 or TRBD2 (5 bases each). This CDR3 comprises 16 residues. Between the trimmed V and J ends, which lost 5 bases and 1 base, there was a span of 16 bases. Germline assignment: CDR1 SGHNT and CDR2 YENEEA.

V is TRBV6-5 and J is TRBJ1-5, with no clear D. Germline loops: CDR1 MNHEY, CDR2 SVGAGI. The V gene lost 1 base and the J gene lost 6 bases, with 7 bases spanning the gap. CDR3 length: 13 residues. The CDR3 sequence is CASSYWGGQPQHF. As DNA, the CDR3 is TGTGCCAGCAGTTACTGGGGAGGTCAGCCCCAGCATTTT.

This clone appeared once. Its ends do not fully match the called genes, so a read error is possible. CDR3 residues: CASSGPRAPGTGGPSHF. The CDR3 DNA reads TGTGCCAGCAGTGGCCCCCGAGCTCCCGGGACAGGGGGCCCCTCGCACTTC. The chain combines TRBV6-1 with TRBJ2-7; 12 bases align to TRBD1. The germline V gene encodes CDR1 MNHNS and CDR2 SASEGT. This CDR3 spans 17 amino acids.

This clone has just a few counts. The chain links TRBV5-1 to TRBJ2-7; 7 positions match TRBD1. CDR1 and CDR2 from the germline V gene are SGHRS and YFSETQ. J was trimmed by 7 bases and V by 4 bases; bases with no gene match: 11. The CDR3 contains 14 residues. This CDR3 reads CASSLGQTIGEQYF. DNA of the CDR3: TGCGCCAGCAGCCTGGGACAGACTATAGGGGAGCAGTACTTC.

The gene calls are TRBV19 and TRBJ2-7; D is unresolved. Germline V gene data show CDR1 as LNHDA and CDR2 as SQIVND (reference sequence). CDR3 length: 14 amino acids. V lost 4 bases, J lost 6 bases, and 16 bases lay in between. The CDR3 region is CASSTTAPGREQYF. CDR3 in DNA: TGTGCCAGTAGTACAACTGCCCCCGGGCGCGAGCAGTACTTC.